Listed below are T cell receptor beta chains from one sample, sequenced in a study of T-cell reconstitution after alpha-beta-depleted transplantation in children. TCRdb reanalysed the PCR reads using MiXCR and keeps one entry per CDR3 protein. The sample lists approximately 800,000 distinct CDR3 sequences, 16% occurring once. The input for sequencing was PBMCs, mostly from graft donor cells, taken 360 days after TCRalphabeta/CD19-depleted stem cell transplant. These receptors came from a male patient aged 5 to 17 who had a stem cell transplant for acute lymphoblastic leukemia, so the T cells may come from the graft donor. Each CDR3 is given with its conserved first and last residue. Fields, in order: D gene, J gene, V gene, clone size, CDR3 DNA, CDR3 protein. D genes are given only for firm matches. Size tells how often a clone was seen (once, few, many) or the class of an expanded clone, and some rows leave it out.

TRBD1 | TRBJ2-7 | TRBV12-3/TRBV12-4 | few | TGTGCCAGCAGGTCGACAGGGGAAGTTTACGAGCAGTACTTC | CASRSTGEVYEQYF
TRBD1 | TRBJ2-1 | TRBV5-1 | . | TGCGCCAGCACCAGAGGCTGGGACAGGGATGAGCAGTTCTTC | CASTRGWDRDEQFF
. | TRBJ2-7 | TRBV5-1 | . | TGCGCCAGCAGCTTGGGCCTAGGAGGGACTGACTACGAGCAGTACTTC | CASSLGLGGTDYEQYF
TRBD1 | TRBJ2-2 | TRBV25-1 | few | TGTGCCAGCAGTTCAGGGTTATGGGACAGGTCCACCGGGGAGCTGTTTTTT | CASSSGLWDRSTGELFF
. | TRBJ2-7 | TRBV14 | . | TGTGCCAGCAGCCAAGGACTCCGTCGCGCACTCTCCTACGAGCAGTACTTC | CASSQGLRRALSYEQYF
. | TRBJ2-7 | TRBV5-1 | few | TGCGCCAGCAGCTTTAGACAGAGCTCCTACGAGCAGTACTTC | CASSFRQSSYEQYF
TRBD2 | TRBJ2-7 | TRBV7-9 | few | TGTGCCAGCAGCTTATTGGCTAGCGGGCATTACGAGCAGTACTTC | CASSLLASGHYEQYF
TRBD1 | TRBJ1-4 | TRBV15 | . | TGTGCCACCAGCAGAGATTCCACCGGGACAGGGGATGAAAAACTGTTTTTT | CATSRDSTGTGDEKLFF
TRBD2 | TRBJ2-3 | TRBV20-1 | few | TGCAGTGCTAGAGTGCCCCCTCTACTAGCGACAGAAACGCAGTATTTT | CSARVPPLLATETQYF
TRBD1 | TRBJ1-4 | TRBV5-1 | . | TGCGCCAGCGGCCGGGACAGCGATGAAAAACTGTTTTTT | CASGRDSDEKLFF
. | TRBJ1-5 | TRBV5-1 | many | TGCGCCAGCAGCTTGGGAAGAGGGGCCCTTGAGCCCCAGCATTTT | CASSLGRGALEPQHF
. | TRBJ2-7 | TRBV5-1 | many | TGCGCCAGCAGCTCTGGAGTTGGCGGGTATACCTACGAGCAGTACTTC | CASSSGVGGYTYEQYF
. | TRBJ1-2 | TRBV7-9 | . | TGTGCCAGCAGCTTCCCCACACAGGGTATCCATGGCTACACCTTC | CASSFPTQGIHGYTF
. | TRBJ2-7 | TRBV5-1 | few | TGCGCCAGCAGCTTGAGCTGGGCCGGCTCCTACGAGCAGTACTTC | CASSLSWAGSYEQYF